Listed here are 17 T cell receptor beta chains from one sample, sequenced in a study of blood T cell repertoires in COVID-19. Produced via immunoSEQ multiplex PCR; TCRdb's table is partial and in-frame only. The sample shows some 180,000 clones, around 85% of them seen only once. Sequenced sample: PBMCs or T cells enriched from blood (not recorded which). These TCRs come from a middle-aged man who had recovered from COVID-19.

This chain connects TRBV5-1 to TRBJ2-5; D not certain. Per the germline V gene, CDR1 is SGHRS and CDR2 is YFSETQ. This CDR3 is 14 amino acids long. Trimming cost V 0 bases and J 5 bases, with 11 bases left between them. The CDR3 DNA reads as TGCGCCAGCAGCTTGGCCTGGCTCTGGGAGACCCAGTACTTC. This encodes CASSLAWLWETQYF.

The V gene is TRBV6-6, the J gene TRBJ1-1, with TRBD1 identical over 8 bases. The V and J ends lost 5 bases and 0 bases, in that order; junction bases with no gene match: 11. CDR3 length: 17 residues. The V gene's germline CDR1 is MNHNY and CDR2 SVGAGI (reference sequence). CDR3 residues: CASSRRTGPSLNTEAFF. DNA of the CDR3: TGTGCCAGCAGTCGACGGACAGGGCCCTCCTTGAACACTGAAGCTTTCTTT.

The chain couples TRBV4-1 to TRBJ1-1; perhaps TRBD1 as D (6 bases). Trimming took 6 bases from V and 3 from J, leaving 14 bases between them. This CDR3 spans 14 amino acids. Germline V gene data show CDR1 as MGHRA and CDR2 as YSYEKL. The DNA of the CDR3 is TGCGCCAGCAGAACGATACAGGGATACACTGAAGCTTTCTTT. Protein: CASRTIQGYTEAFF.

This clone was counted a single time. The rearrangement uses TRBV27 and TRBJ1-2, with D unresolved. The V and J ends lost 5 bases and 2 bases respectively, with 15 bases between them. Germline CDR1 is MNHEY and CDR2 is SMNVEV (reference sequence). This CDR3 contains 15 residues. CDR3 DNA: TGTGCCAGCAGTCCCGCACGGGGAAAGAACTATGGCTACACCTTC. Translation: CASSPARGKNYGYTF.

The sample holds many counts of this clone. The chain carries TRBV30 and TRBJ1-1, with no clear D. This CDR3 has 12 amino acids. V lost 1 base and J 4 bases, leaving 7 bases between the germline ends. Germline V CDR1 and CDR2: GTSNPN, SVGIG (reference sequence). The CDR3 here is CAWSGGFTEAFF. DNA for the CDR3: TGTGCCTGGAGTGGAGGGTTCACTGAAGCTTTCTTT.

CDR3 protein: CSVESGGGTDTQYF. The CDR3 region has the DNA TGCAGCGTCGAATCGGGAGGAGGAACAGATACGCAGTATTTT. The J gene is TRBJ2-3, the V gene TRBV29-1; the match to TRBD2 covers 7 bases. In germline, CDR1 is SQVTM, CDR2 ANQGSEA. The CDR3 is 14 residues long. V was pared by 6 bases and J by 3 bases, with 9 bases of the junction left unmatched.

The genes are TRBV7-9 and TRBJ1-2; maybe TRBD1 (6 bases). Trimming took off 3 bases at V and 7 bases at J, with 9 bases between the two ends. The germline gives CDR1 SEHNR, CDR2 FQNEAQ (reference sequence). CDR3 length equals 12 residues. CDR3 sequence: CASSFRGGGYTF. The CDR3 bases are TGTGCCAGCAGCTTCCGAGGGGGTGGCTACACCTTC.

This clone has more than one count but fewer than ten. The chain couples TRBV5-1 to TRBJ1-2; D is possibly TRBD1 (6 bases). CDR1 and CDR2 from the germline V gene are SGHRS and YFSETQ. The CDR3 spans 16 residues. Deletions cut 1 base from V and 3 bases from J, with 16 bases between. CDR3 loop: CASSLSPGQGDYGYTF. Written as DNA, the CDR3 is TGCGCCAGCAGCTTGAGCCCGGGACAAGGGGACTATGGCTACACCTTC.

Details on this clone: This same CDR3 is encoded by further DNA sequences in the sample. V is TRBV14 and J is TRBJ1-1; D gene ambiguous. Trimming took off 0 bases at V and 5 bases at J, with 10 bases between the two ends. Germline CDR1 and CDR2: SGHDN and FVKESK. CDR3 size: 14 residues. In DNA, the CDR3 is TGTGCCAGCAGCCAAGATCAGGTTAGGACTGAAGCTTTCTTT. It codes for CASSQDQVRTEAFF.

The chain uses TRBV7-8 and TRBJ1-4, with 9 positions matching TRBD1. Trimming took 0 bases from V and 8 from J; bases not matched to a gene: 4. The CDR3 sequence is 15 residues long. CDR1 SGHVS and CDR2 FQNEAQ come from the germline V gene. Here the CDR3 reads CASSLAATGGEKLFF. CDR3 nucleotides: TGTGCCAGCAGCTTAGCGGCGACAGGGGGGGAAAAACTGTTTTTT.

This chain links TRBV6-5 with TRBJ1-5; TRBD1 might be the D (5 bases). V lost 9 bases and J lost 5, with 17 bases in between. From germline, CDR1 is MNHEY and CDR2 SVGAGI. The CDR3 is 14 residues long. The CDR3 DNA sequence: TGTGCCAGGGAGGGGAAGGTAAACCATCAGCCCCAGCATTTT. As protein: CAREGKVNHQPQHF.

In its sample, this clone was seen a few times. The gene calls are TRBV28 and TRBJ2-1, with D unresolved. The CDR3 covers 13 residues. V was trimmed by 6 bases and J by 2 bases, leaving 8 bases between them. The germline V gene encodes CDR1 MDHEN and CDR2 SYDVKM. DNA of the CDR3: TGTGCCAGCAGCCGGAGTCCCTACAATGAGCAGTTCTTC. As protein: CASSRSPYNEQFF.

The V call is TRBV7-9, the J call TRBJ2-5; the D gene is possibly TRBD1 (5 bases). The CDR3 is 11 residues long. Germline assignment: CDR1 SEHNR and CDR2 FQNEAQ (reference sequence). V shed 5 bases and J shed 7 bases, with 8 bases lying between them. CDR3: CASSPQGTQYF. CDR3 sequence (DNA): TGTGCCAGCAGCCCGCAGGGGACCCAGTACTTC.

The chain joins TRBV5-1 to TRBJ2-3, with 10 nucleotides matching TRBD2. The CDR3 contains 16 residues. Unmatched junction bases numbered 3, after V lost 0 bases and J lost 2 bases. The germline V gene encodes CDR1 SGHRS and CDR2 YFSETQ. The CDR3: CASSLGLAGDTDTQYF. The CDR3 nucleotides read TGCGCCAGCAGCTTGGGACTAGCGGGTGACACAGATACGCAGTATTTT.

This chain connects TRBV28 to TRBJ2-3; tentatively, D is TRBD2 (6 bases). The CDR3 length is 15 residues. Germline V gives CDR1 MDHEN, CDR2 SYDVKM. Deletions cut 4 bases from V and 3 bases from J, with 14 bases between. CDR3 DNA: TGTGCCAGCAGTTCTGTGGGAGGCCCGACAGATACGCAGTATTTT. This gives the protein CASSSVGGPTDTQYF.

This sequence joins TRBV11-2 and TRBJ2-7; D perhaps matches TRBD1 (5 bases). The length of the CDR3 is 15 residues. V shed 5 bases and J shed 5 bases, with 19 bases lying between them. Germline CDR1 reads SGHAT; CDR2 reads FQNNGV. CDR3 sequence: CASSPKQAVSNEQYF. The CDR3 DNA follows: TGTGCCAGCAGCCCTAAACAGGCGGTTTCTAACGAGCAGTACTTC.

The V gene is TRBV6-5, the J gene TRBJ1-2, with D possibly TRBD1 on 6 matching bases. Germline V gene data show CDR1 as MNHEY and CDR2 as SVGAGI. V lost 6 bases and J 8 bases, leaving 10 bases between the germline ends. This CDR3 contains 11 residues. Here the CDR3 reads CASSQGTGYTF. The CDR3 DNA sequence: TGTGCCAGCAGCCAGGGGACCGGCTACACCTTC.